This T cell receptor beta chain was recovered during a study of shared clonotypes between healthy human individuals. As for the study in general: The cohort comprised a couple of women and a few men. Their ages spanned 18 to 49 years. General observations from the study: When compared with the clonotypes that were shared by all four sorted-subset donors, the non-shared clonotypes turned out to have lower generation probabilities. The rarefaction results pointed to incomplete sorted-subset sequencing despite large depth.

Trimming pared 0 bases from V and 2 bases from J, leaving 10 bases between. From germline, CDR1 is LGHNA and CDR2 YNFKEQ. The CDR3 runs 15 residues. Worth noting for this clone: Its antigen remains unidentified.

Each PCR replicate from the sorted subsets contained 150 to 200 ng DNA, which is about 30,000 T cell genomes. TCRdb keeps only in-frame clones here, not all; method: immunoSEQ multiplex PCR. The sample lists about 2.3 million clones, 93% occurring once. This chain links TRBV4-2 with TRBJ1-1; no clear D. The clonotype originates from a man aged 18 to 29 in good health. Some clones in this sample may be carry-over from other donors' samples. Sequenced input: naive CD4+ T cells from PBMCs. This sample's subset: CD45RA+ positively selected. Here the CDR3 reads CASSQESRQNTEAFF. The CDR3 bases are TGTGCCAGCAGCCAAGAATCAAGACAAAACACTGAAGCTTTCTTT.